These T cell receptor beta chains were read from a single sample in a study of regulatory T cells in long-lasting Graves disease. TCRdb reprocessed the multiplex PCR reads via MiXCR and lists one record per CDR3 protein. The data show hundreds of thousands of distinct CDR3 sequences, 25% to 35% seen once. The source was peripheral blood mononuclear cells (PBMCs), collected when the disease was refractory, from a patient treated with antithyroid drugs. All receptors derive from a female donor with Graves disease. The CDR3 runs from the conserved cysteine through the conserved F or W. A D gene is named only where the DNA matches it firmly. Part of the rows lack a size; the others show once, few, many or a class for expanded clones.

TRBV5-1	TRBD2	TRBJ2-7	.	TGCGCCAGCAGCCCTCCGACTAGCGTTTCCTACGAGCAGTACTTC	CASSPPTSVSYEQYF
TRBV15	.	TRBJ1-5	.	TGTGCCACCAGCAGAGACGTAGGGGACACAAATCAGCCCCAGCATTTT	CATSRDVGDTNQPQHF
TRBV25-1	.	TRBJ2-7	few	TGTGCCAGCAGTGATCCTCGGACGGGCTACGAGCAGTACTTC	CASSDPRTGYEQYF
TRBV29-1	.	TRBJ2-5	few	TGCAGCGTTGAGGAGACCGACCAAGAGACCCAGTACTTC	CSVEETDQETQYF
TRBV12-3/TRBV12-4	TRBD1	TRBJ1-5	few	TGTGCCAGCAGCCCAGTTGGCAGGGGGCTTAAAAGTCAGCCCCAGCATTTT	CASSPVGRGLKSQPQHF
TRBV4-1	TRBD2	TRBJ2-7	.	TGCGCCAGCAGCCAAGATAGAGGGACTAGCGGGACATACGAGCAGTACTTC	CASSQDRGTSGTYEQYF
TRBV5-1	.	TRBJ2-5	.	TGCGCCAGCAGCTTGGAGGGCCTGGGGGCCCAGTACTTC	CASSLEGLGAQYF
TRBV12-3/TRBV12-4	.	TRBJ1-3	.	TGTGCCAGCAGGCGCACAGGGATCTCTGGAAACACCATATATTTT	CASRRTGISGNTIYF
TRBV5-6	.	TRBJ2-7	.	TGTGCCAGCAGCTACCTGACAGCAACAACCTCCTACGAGCAGTACTTC	CASSYLTATTSYEQYF
TRBV27	.	TRBJ1-1	few	TGTGCCAGCAGTTTATCCTCCCTGGCTGAAGCTTTCTTT	CASSLSSLAEAFF
TRBV2	TRBD2	TRBJ2-5	many	TGTGCCAGCAGTCTAGGACTAGCGGGATCGGAGACCCAGTACTTC	CASSLGLAGSETQYF
TRBV19	.	TRBJ1-1	.	TGTGCCAGTAACCCCGACAGAGTGCTGACTACTGAAGCTTTCTTT	CASNPDRVLTTEAFF
TRBV28	.	TRBJ2-3	.	TGTGCCAGCAATCCCGACACAGATACGCAGTATTTT	CASNPDTDTQYF
TRBV12-3/TRBV12-4	.	TRBJ1-2	few	TGTGCCAGCAGAGCTGGGGAAAGCTATGGCTACACCTTC	CASRAGESYGYTF
TRBV20-1	.	TRBJ1-1	.	TGCAGAACCGTCCGGGACTCGAACACTGAAGCTTTCTTT	CRTVRDSNTEAFF
TRBV20-1	TRBD1	TRBJ2-5	.	TGCAGTGCACCAGGACAGGGCACGGAGACCCAGTACTTC	CSAPGQGTETQYF
TRBV27	.	TRBJ2-7	.	TGTGCCAGCAGTTTAGTCCAGGGTAAAGAGCAGTACTTC	CASSLVQGKEQYF
TRBV11-2	.	TRBJ2-7	.	TGTGCCAGCAGCTCCCGGCTCGAGCAGTACTTC	CASSSRLEQYF
TRBV3-1	TRBD2	TRBJ2-7	few	TGTGCCAGCAGCCAAGGTGCCGGAGCGGGAGCTGCCGAGCAGTACTTC	CASSQGAGAGAAEQYF
TRBV20-1	.	TRBJ2-7	.	TGCAGTGCTGACCGGATACAGAGCTCCTACGAGCAGTACTTC	CSADRIQSSYEQYF
TRBV6-1	.	TRBJ2-2	.	TGTGCCAGCACCTGGGACCAGAACACCGGGGAGCTGTTTTTT	CASTWDQNTGELFF
TRBV20-1	.	TRBJ1-5	few	TGCAGTGCTAGGGACATCCATAGCAATCAGCCCCAGCATTTT	CSARDIHSNQPQHF
TRBV6-1	.	TRBJ1-5	.	TGTGCCAGCAGTGAAGAGGGGGGTATCGGTCAGCCCCAGCATTTT	CASSEEGGIGQPQHF
TRBV12-3/TRBV12-4	.	TRBJ1-3	few	TGTGCCAGCAGCACGGGCGGTGATGTAAACACCATATATTTT	CASSTGGDVNTIYF
TRBV20-1	.	TRBJ2-7	.	TGCAGTGCTAGCTCTGAGCGGAGCTACGAGCAGTACTTC	CSASSERSYEQYF
TRBV5-1	TRBD1	TRBJ1-1	.	TGCGCCAGCAGCCCTCGGACAGGAGCAGAAGCTTTCTTT	CASSPRTGAEAFF
TRBV5-1	TRBD1	TRBJ1-2	few	TGCGCCAGCAGCTATGGACAGGCGGGCTATGGCTACACCTTC	CASSYGQAGYGYTF
TRBV11-2	.	TRBJ2-1	.	TGTGCCAGCAGCCCTACTAGCTTTAATGAGCAGTTCTTC	CASSPTSFNEQFF
TRBV29-1	.	TRBJ1-2	.	TGCAGCGTTATTGAAAAAAGGGTCTACACCTTC	CSVIEKRVYTF
TRBV9	.	TRBJ1-2	.	TGTGCCAGCAGCGCCCCAGGCAGGTCTGCTAACTATGGCTACACCTTC	CASSAPGRSANYGYTF
TRBV12-3/TRBV12-4	TRBD1	TRBJ1-5	.	TGTGCCAGCAGCCGTGACAGGGTGGACCAGCCCCAGCATTTT	CASSRDRVDQPQHF
TRBV7-9	.	TRBJ2-5	few	TGTGCCGGCTCCCGGGACAAGAGAAGAGAGACCCAGTACTTC	CAGSRDKRRETQYF
TRBV10-2	TRBD2	TRBJ2-5	.	TGCGCCAGCAGCCGGACTAGCTCTGGTCCGAAGACCCAGTACTTC	CASSRTSSGPKTQYF
TRBV27	TRBD1	TRBJ1-1	.	TGTGCCAGCAGTCGGACAGGGGGTTACACTGAAGCTTTCTTT	CASSRTGGYTEAFF
TRBV11-2	.	TRBJ2-2	few	TGTGCCAGCAGCTTCAAGAGCACCGGGGAGCTGTTTTTT	CASSFKSTGELFF
TRBV28	TRBD1	TRBJ1-2	many	TGTGCCAGCAGCGACTCGTCGGACAGGTCCTATGGCTACACCTTC	CASSDSSDRSYGYTF
TRBV14	TRBD1	TRBJ1-1	.	TGTGCCAGCAGCCCTTGGATTGGGGGGACAGCGAAAAACATTGAAGCTTTCTTT	CASSPWIGGTAKNIEAFF
TRBV7-9	.	TRBJ1-2	.	TGTGCCAGCAGCTTAGGTCGCCGAACTATTTTTGGCTACACCTTC	CASSLGRRTIFGYTF
TRBV29-1	.	TRBJ2-7	.	TGCAGCGTTAGAGGACAAATCTACGAGCAGTACTTC	CSVRGQIYEQYF
TRBV28	.	TRBJ1-2	many	TGTGCCAGCAGTTTAATGGGGGTAGACTATGGCTACACCTTC	CASSLMGVDYGYTF
TRBV12-3/TRBV12-4	.	TRBJ1-5	.	TGTGCCAGCAGTTCCCGCCGTAGCAATCAGCCCCAGCATTTT	CASSSRRSNQPQHF
TRBV20-1	TRBD2	TRBJ2-5	.	TGCAGTGCTAACTTAGCGGGAGGCCTCCAAGAGACCCAGTACTTC	CSANLAGGLQETQYF
TRBV6-1	.	TRBJ1-2	few	TGTGCCAGCAATCTCGACAGGAGGTTTGGCTACACCTTC	CASNLDRRFGYTF
TRBV4-1	.	TRBJ2-2	.	TGCGCCAGCAGCCAAGGCAGGGGTTCGAACACCGGGGAGCTGTTTTTT	CASSQGRGSNTGELFF
TRBV11-2	TRBD2	TRBJ2-3	.	TGTGCCAGCAGCTTAGACGGGAGGGGCACAGATACGCAGTATTTT	CASSLDGRGTDTQYF
TRBV11-2	.	TRBJ1-5	few	TGTGCCAGCAGCTCGGCTTCTGGTCAGCCCCAGCATTTT	CASSSASGQPQHF
TRBV6-5	.	TRBJ1-5	.	TGTGCCAGCAGTTTAGCCCGGGGGCACCAGCCCCAGCATTTT	CASSLARGHQPQHF
TRBV9	.	TRBJ2-5	.	TGTGCCAGCAGCCCCGGGACACCTCAAGAGACCCAGTACTTC	CASSPGTPQETQYF
TRBV20-1	.	TRBJ1-1	.	TGCAGTGCTAGATCCCTCCTGTTGTGGATGAACACTGAAGCTTTCTTT	CSARSLLLWMNTEAFF
TRBV20-1	.	TRBJ2-5	.	TGCAGTGCCAGGCACGGGACCCAGTACTTC	CSARHGTQYF
TRBV27	TRBD1	TRBJ1-1	.	TGTGCCAGCAGTTTATCGTTTGATGGTTGGGGATCTTTGACAGGGGAAGTAGGTAGCACTGAAGCTTTCTTT	CASSLSFDGWGSLTGEVGSTEAFF
TRBV25-1	.	TRBJ1-2	many	TGTGCCAGCAGGGCGGGGACATCCAACTATGGCTACACCTTC	CASRAGTSNYGYTF
TRBV7-3	TRBD2	TRBJ2-5	.	TGTGCCAGCAGTGATAGCGGGAGGGCCGCCTCGGAGACCCAGTACTTC	CASSDSGRAASETQYF
TRBV11-2	.	TRBJ2-5	few	TGTGCCAGCAGCCGCTCCCAGTACCAAGAGACCCAGTACTTC	CASSRSQYQETQYF
TRBV6-1	.	TRBJ2-7	.	TGTGCCAGCAAAGTATTCTCAGGGTACGAGCAGTACTTC	CASKVFSGYEQYF
TRBV2	.	TRBJ1-2	many	TGTGCCAGCAGTGAAGCCGGCGGGACCGATGGCTACACCTTC	CASSEAGGTDGYTF
TRBV11-2	TRBD1	TRBJ1-3	.	TGTGCCAGCAGCGATGTAGACAGGGGAAGAGTTGGAAACACCATATATTTT	CASSDVDRGRVGNTIYF
TRBV14	TRBD1	TRBJ1-2	.	TGTGCCAGCAGCCAAGGGCGGAAGGGGGCAAATGGCTACACCTTC	CASSQGRKGANGYTF
TRBV5-1	TRBD1	TRBJ1-2	few	TGCGCCAGCAGCTTGGTAGGGGGCCGTAATGGCTACACCTTC	CASSLVGGRNGYTF